This T cell receptor (beta chain) comes out of a study of blood T cell repertoires in COVID-19. Background on the study: Sites in the United States, Italy and Spain provided acute and convalescent COVID-19 samples. The cDNA or gDNA used as material had been derived from T cells, B-cell-depleted T cells, or PBMCs.

Clones were sequenced by immunoSEQ multiplex PCR, and TCRdb holds only the in-frame ones, with some missing. The data show around 300,000 clones, 90% seen once. The germline V gene encodes CDR1 MNHEY and CDR2 SVGEGT. V lost 2 bases to trimming and J lost 0 bases; unmatched junction nucleotides: 7. CDR3 size: 18 residues. The source of this sequence is a woman in her twenties or thirties with COVID-19, enrolled during active disease. This chain uses TRBV6-2 or TRBV6-3 with TRBJ1-1; the match to TRBD1 covers 12 bases. Sequencing input: peripheral blood. CDR3 nucleotide sequence: TGTGCCAGCAGTTACCGGGACAGGGGGCAAGTAATGAACACTGAAGCTTTCTTT. This sequence encodes CASSYRDRGQVMNTEAFF.